The sequence of this T cell receptor (beta chain) was determined in a study of cytomegalovirus exposure and HLA in healthy donors. Looking at the study overall: Unique TCRs numbering around 85 million, obtained from HLA-typed donors, made up an early data release. Study results and caveats: Reportedly, HLA-A and HLA-B alleles of most subjects were accurately predicted from TCR beta. There were 150 to 200 TCR beta chains listed as cytomegalovirus-associated.

On this clone: No antigen is known for it.

Primers: 60 Vbeta forward and 13 Jbeta reverse. Profiling relied on immunoSEQ multiplex PCR, and the TCRdb table lists in-frame clones only, not all of them. This table holds about 89,000 clones, around 74% found once. V was cut by 4 bases and J by 5 bases, with 4 bases left in between. The CDR3 is made up of 11 amino acids. Germline CDR1 reads SGHRS; CDR2 reads YFSETQ. Source material: PBMCs. This clonotype was sampled from a man aged 30 to 39 in good health and CMV-seropositive. This chain connects TRBV5-1 to TRBJ2-1; D not certain. The CDR3 DNA sequence: TGCGCCAGCAGCCCTCACAATGAGCAGTTCTTC. This gives the protein CASSPHNEQFF.